A single sample gave rise to the 9 T cell receptor beta chains below, sequenced in a study of cytomegalovirus exposure and HLA in healthy donors (TCRdb year 2017). Receptor amplification or capture employed the immunoSEQ multiplex PCR assay. For the multiplex PCR, a mixture combining 60 forward primers for TCR Vbeta segments and 13 reverse primers for TCR Jbeta segments was used. TCRdb obtained this table from immuneACCESS and retained in-frame rearrangements with V and J assigned. These tables miss some clones; where compared with another copy, unresolved V genes account for less than half of the shortfall, and the remainder is unexplained. Across this sample there are over 150,000 clones, with roughly 85% seen only once. Clones ranked in the top ten supply about 2.5% of the sample. Sequenced input: PBMCs. The source of these receptors is a man aged 25-45 years in good health and CMV-seropositive.

To note about this clone: One end of the junction is discordant with germline, which a read error may explain. This chain connects TRBV18 to TRBJ2-5; a possible D gene is TRBD2 (5 bases). The V gene's germline CDR1 is KGHSH and CDR2 LQKENI. CDR3 length: 14 residues. CDR3 sequence (DNA): TGTGCCGGCTCACCAGGACGGGGACAAGAGACCCAGTACTTC. Encoded protein: CAGSPGRGQETQYF.

The V call is TRBV7-2, the J call TRBJ2-5; D unclear. The CDR3 runs 11 residues. Between the trimmed V and J ends, which lost 6 bases and 5 bases, there was a span of 7 bases. CDR1 and CDR2 (germline): SGHTA, FQGNSA. The CDR3 DNA reads as TGTGCCAGCAGAACCGGTGAGACCCAGTACTTC. Protein sequence: CASRTGETQYF.

This clone was detected only a few times. This chain connects TRBV7-9 to TRBJ1-4; no clear D. This CDR3 has 12 amino acids. Trimming took 3 bases from V and 5 from J, leaving 4 bases between them. Looked up from germline, CDR1 is SEHNR and CDR2 is FQNEAQ (reference sequence). The CDR3 DNA sequence: TGTGCCAGCAGCTTCGGGAATGAAAAACTGTTTTTT. The encoded protein is CASSFGNEKLFF. Using reference TRBV7-9 and TRBJ1-4 for the parts outside the CDR3, the full variable domain is DTGVSQNPRHKITKRGQNVTFRCDPISEHNRLYWYRQTLGQGPEFLTYFQNEAQLEKSRLLSDRFSAERPKGSFSTLEIQRTEQGDSAMYLCASSFGNEKLFFGSGTQLSVL.

The sample holds a few counts of this clone. The genes are TRBV6-1 and TRBJ1-1; TRBD1 matches 7 bases. V lost 5 bases, J lost 4 bases, and 7 bases stayed unmatched. Germline CDR1 reads MNHNS; CDR2 reads SASEGT. This CDR3 has 14 amino acids. The CDR3 sequence is CASSSRTGRTEAFF. The CDR3 coding sequence is TGTGCCAGCAGTTCCCGGACAGGACGCACTGAAGCTTTCTTT.

V is TRBV4-1 and J is TRBJ1-1, with D maybe TRBD1 (6 bases). The CDR3 runs to 18 residues. Deletions cut 1 base from V and 4 bases from J, with 22 bases between. Germline V gene lookup returns CDR1 MGHRA and CDR2 YSYEKL. The CDR3 is CASSQVLLLRDMSTEAFF. The CDR3 DNA sequence: TGCGCCAGCAGCCAAGTGCTCCTCCTCCGGGACATGAGCACTGAAGCTTTCTTT.

This chain uses TRBV21-1 with TRBJ1-1; TRBD1 is the table's D call, not checked against the DNA. TRBV21-1 corresponds to a pseudogene. The CDR3 spans 14 residues. The CDR3 here is CANPTGAMNTEAFF. The CDR3, as DNA: TGTGCCAACCCGACAGGGGCCATGAACACTGAAGCTTTCTTT.

The chain combines TRBV9 with TRBJ1-1, with 7 bases that match TRBD1. The CDR3 is made up of 16 amino acids. The junction had 10 bases not matched to a gene; V was cut back by 4 bases and J by 1 base. Germline V gives CDR1 SGDLS, CDR2 YYNGEE. CDR3 nucleotide sequence: TGTGCCAGCAGCCCCATTCAGGGGGGCAGGAACACTGAAGCTTTCTTT. Encoded protein: CASSPIQGGRNTEAFF.

This chain connects TRBV5-1 to TRBJ1-1, with unresolved D. From germline, CDR1 is SGHRS and CDR2 YFSETQ. Trimming removed 0 bases at V and 5 bases at J, with 11 bases between. This CDR3 spans 14 amino acids. CDR3 sequence reads: CASSLAGVGTEAFF. CDR3 in DNA: TGCGCCAGCAGCTTGGCCGGGGTGGGAACTGAAGCTTTCTTT.

This clone was counted a single time. The chain employs TRBV7-9 and TRBJ2-1, with 8 bases aligning to TRBD2. This CDR3 contains 15 residues. V shed 5 bases and J 7 bases; nucleotides not matched to a gene: 10. The V gene's germline CDR1 is SEHNR and CDR2 FQNEAQ (reference sequence). The CDR3 DNA sequence: TGTGCCAGCAGCCCCAGCGGGAGTGATAGGAATGAGCAGTTCTTC. Its protein is CASSPSGSDRNEQFF.